This is a list of T cell receptor beta chains from one sample in a study of blood T cell repertoires in COVID-19. The assay was immunoSEQ multiplex PCR, and TCRdb's table has in-frame clones only and misses some. There are about 160,000 clones in the sample; around 82% occur only once, and around 7% lies in the top ten. Input material: peripheral blood. The receptor source for this set is a woman between 35 and 50 years old with COVID-19, enrolled during active disease. The CDR3 runs from the conserved cysteine through the conserved F or W. Fields, in order: V gene, D gene, J gene, clone size, CDR3 protein, CDR3 DNA. The D gene is left open where the match is weak. Size values are once, few and many counts, or a class for expanded clones, and some rows have none.

>TRBV28|.|TRBJ1-3|.
CATRTARDTIYF
TGTGCCACACGGACAGCTCGAGACACCATATATTTT
>TRBV28|TRBD1|TRBJ1-5|.
CASRTQTGIPHNQPQHF
TGTGCCAGCAGGACGCAGACAGGGATTCCCCATAATCAGCCCCAGCATTTT
>TRBV4-1|.|TRBJ1-1|many
CASSQPLSQGKAFF
TGCGCCAGCAGCCAGCCCCTCAGTCAGGGGAAAGCTTTCTTT
>TRBV7-9|.|TRBJ1-1|.
CASSLSGDPNTEAFF
TGTGCCAGCAGCTTATCAGGGGACCCGAACACTGAAGCTTTCTTT
>TRBV30|.|TRBJ2-4|.
CAWSASNSRYF
TGTGCCTGGAGTGCCTCTAATTCTCGGTACTTC
>TRBV5-4|.|TRBJ2-7|.
CASSSPWGPKYEQYF
TGTGCCAGCAGCTCCCCTTGGGGGCCGAAGTACGAGCAGTACTTC
>TRBV19|.|TRBJ1-2|.
CASTEGRGLTGYTF
TGTGCCAGTACCGAAGGGAGGGGGTTGACTGGCTACACCTTC
>TRBV5-1|.|TRBJ1-2|.
CASSLAGGAFYGYTF
TGCGCCAGCAGCTTGGCGGGGGGCGCATTCTATGGCTACACCTTC
>TRBV4-2|TRBD2|TRBJ2-3|.
CASSQVGPGLAGAPQDTQYF
TGTGCCAGCAGCCAAGTTGGACCGGGACTAGCGGGGGCCCCTCAGGATACGCAGTATTTT
>TRBV5-4|.|TRBJ2-5|.
CASSSTDQETQYF
TGTGCCAGCAGCTCCACGGACCAAGAGACCCAGTACTTC
>TRBV7-3|TRBD2|TRBJ2-3|.
CASSLKGLADTQYF
TGTGCCAGCAGCTTAAAGGGACTAGCGGATACGCAGTATTTT
>TRBV5-4|.|TRBJ2-2|.
CASSFNGELFF
TGTGCCAGCAGCTTTAACGGGGAGCTGTTTTTT
>TRBV3-1/TRBV3-2|.|TRBJ1-1|.
CASSQGADSKPFF
TGTGCCAGCAGCCAGGGCGCGGACAGCAAACCTTTCTTT
>TRBV28|.|TRBJ2-2|.
CASRGRESNTGELFF
TGTGCCAGCAGGGGGCGCGAGTCGAACACCGGGGAGCTGTTTTTT
>TRBV10-1|.|TRBJ2-5|.
CASRVVTEETQYF
TGCGCCAGCAGGGTCGTCACGGAAGAGACCCAGTACTTC
>TRBV6-5|.|TRBJ2-1|.
CASRTERSTNEQFF
TGTGCCAGCAGGACGGAGCGAAGCACCAATGAGCAGTTCTTC
>TRBV10-3|TRBD1|TRBJ1-2|few
CAISDEGDSGYTF
TGTGCCATCAGTGATGAGGGGGACAGTGGCTACACCTTC
>TRBV5-1|.|TRBJ2-7|few
CASSFGSSYEQYF
TGCGCCAGCAGCTTCGGTTCCTCCTACGAGCAGTACTTC
>TRBV7-3|TRBD1|TRBJ1-1|.
CASSATGTGQAFF
TGTGCCAGCAGCGCGACCGGGACAGGGCAAGCTTTCTTT
>TRBV28|TRBD2|TRBJ2-3|.
CASSVTTSGRGTDTQYF
TGTGCCAGCAGCGTTACGACTAGCGGGCGTGGCACAGATACGCAGTATTTT
>TRBV7-9|TRBD2|TRBJ2-1|.
CASSPGTRGLGEQFF
TGTGCCAGCAGCCCCGGGACTAGAGGGTTAGGTGAGCAGTTCTTC
>TRBV5-1|TRBD1|TRBJ2-7|.
CASSLTPMTGTGEQYF
TGCGCCAGCAGCTTGACCCCGATGACAGGGACAGGGGAGCAGTACTTC
>TRBV23-1|TRBD2|TRBJ2-2|.
CASGAPGLAGGPYTGELFF
TGCGCCAGCGGGGCTCCGGGACTAGCGGGAGGGCCGTACACCGGGGAGCTGTTTTTT
>TRBV6-5|TRBD2|TRBJ2-3|.
CASRSSGGLADTQYF
TGTGCCAGCAGATCTAGCGGGGGCCTGGCAGATACGCAGTATTTT
>TRBV7-9|.|TRBJ1-5|.
CASSPFSGGINQPQHF
TGTGCCAGCAGCCCATTTTCCGGCGGAATCAATCAGCCCCAGCATTTT
>TRBV7-9|TRBD1|TRBJ2-1|.
CASSPGQGDWNEQFF
TGTGCCAGCAGCCCAGGACAGGGTGATTGGAATGAGCAGTTCTTC
>TRBV5-1|.|TRBJ2-5|.
CASSGSNQETQYF
TGCGCCAGCAGTGGGAGCAACCAAGAGACCCAGTACTTC
>TRBV19|TRBD1|TRBJ1-1|.
CATSLQGANTEAFF
TGTGCCACTTCTCTGCAGGGGGCGAACACTGAAGCTTTCTTT
>TRBV7-2|.|TRBJ1-3|.
CASSRQDRTTGNTIYF
TGTGCCAGCAGCCGGCAGGACAGAACTACTGGAAACACCATATATTTT
>TRBV6-5|TRBD1|TRBJ1-1|.
CASRGDRRNTEAFF
TGTGCCAGCAGAGGGGACAGGCGAAACACTGAAGCTTTCTTT
>TRBV11-2|TRBD2|TRBJ2-7|.
CASSLDRLAGVGEQYF
TGTGCCAGCAGCTTAGATCGACTAGCGGGAGTGGGAGAGCAGTACTTC
>TRBV5-4|TRBD2|TRBJ2-3|.
CASSLSFGRGGTDTQYF
TGTGCCAGCAGCTTGTCTTTTGGGCGGGGGGGCACAGATACGCAGTATTTT
>TRBV28|TRBD2|TRBJ2-7|.
CASSWTSAYEQYF
TGTGCCAGCAGCTGGACTAGCGCCTACGAGCAGTACTTC
>TRBV6-5|TRBD1|TRBJ1-1|.
CASRDSEAFF
TGTGCCAGTCGGGACAGTGAAGCTTTCTTT
>TRBV3-1/TRBV3-2|TRBD1|TRBJ1-4|.
CASSPRDRGRAAEKLFF
TGTGCCAGCAGCCCCCGGGACAGGGGAAGAGCAGCTGAAAAACTGTTTTTT
>TRBV19|.|TRBJ1-1|once
CASSIGGLNTEAFF
TGTGCCAGTAGTATAGGAGGCCTGAACACTGAAGCTTTCTTT
>TRBV2|TRBD2|TRBJ2-5|.
CASRRGLATQETQYF
TGTGCCAGCAGACGCGGACTAGCGACCCAAGAGACCCAGTACTTC
>TRBV30|TRBD1|TRBJ2-2|.
CAWAGTGNTGELFF
TGTGCCTGGGCCGGGACAGGGAACACCGGGGAGCTGTTTTTT
>TRBV4-1|TRBD1|TRBJ1-6|few
CASSPPGQGLGGSPLHF
TGCGCCAGCAGCCCTCCTGGACAGGGCCTGGGGGGTTCACCCCTCCACTTT
>TRBV18|TRBD1|TRBJ1-1|few
CASSPQTGGTNTEAFF
TGTGCCAGCTCACCTCAGACAGGGGGCACGAACACTGAAGCTTTCTTT
>TRBV2|TRBD1|TRBJ1-4|.
CASSSFYMDRENEKLFF
TGTGCCAGCAGTTCCTTTTATATGGACAGGGAAAATGAAAAACTGTTTTTT